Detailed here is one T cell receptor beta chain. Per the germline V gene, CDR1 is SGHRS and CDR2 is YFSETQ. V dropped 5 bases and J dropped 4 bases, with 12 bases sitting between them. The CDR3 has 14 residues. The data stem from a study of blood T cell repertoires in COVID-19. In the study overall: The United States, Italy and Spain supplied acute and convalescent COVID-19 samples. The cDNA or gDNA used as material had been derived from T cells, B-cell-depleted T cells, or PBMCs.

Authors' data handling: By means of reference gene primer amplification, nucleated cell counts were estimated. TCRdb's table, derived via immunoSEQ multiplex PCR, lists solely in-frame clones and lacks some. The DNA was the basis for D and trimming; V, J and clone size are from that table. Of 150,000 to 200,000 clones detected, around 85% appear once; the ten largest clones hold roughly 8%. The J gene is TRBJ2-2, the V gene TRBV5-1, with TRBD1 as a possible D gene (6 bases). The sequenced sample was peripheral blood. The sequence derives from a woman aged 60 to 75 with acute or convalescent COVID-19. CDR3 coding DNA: TGCGCCAGCAGACCAGGGGCGGCCACCGGGGAGCTGTTTTTT. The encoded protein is CASRPGAATGELFF.